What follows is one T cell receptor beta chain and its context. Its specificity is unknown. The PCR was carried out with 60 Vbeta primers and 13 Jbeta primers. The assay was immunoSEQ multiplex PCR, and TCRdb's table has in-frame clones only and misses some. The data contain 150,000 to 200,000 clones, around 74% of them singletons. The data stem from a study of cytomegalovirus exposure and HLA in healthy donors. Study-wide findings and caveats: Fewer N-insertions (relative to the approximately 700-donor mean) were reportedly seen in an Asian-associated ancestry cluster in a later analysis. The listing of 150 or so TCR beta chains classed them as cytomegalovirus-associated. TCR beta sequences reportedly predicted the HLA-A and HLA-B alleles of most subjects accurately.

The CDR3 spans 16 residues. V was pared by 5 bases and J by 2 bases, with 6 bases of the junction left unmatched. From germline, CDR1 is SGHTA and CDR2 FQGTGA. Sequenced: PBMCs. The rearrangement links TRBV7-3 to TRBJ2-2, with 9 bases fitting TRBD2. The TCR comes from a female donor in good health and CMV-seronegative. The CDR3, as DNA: TGTGCCAGCAGCCCAAAGACTAGCGGCAACACCGGGGAGCTGTTTTTT. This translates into CASSPKTSGNTGELFF.